The clone carrying this TCR beta chain was seen a single time. This entry is derived from a study of CD8 T cells in Susac syndrome. V was clipped by 10 bases and J by 2 bases, with 8 bases between them. The CDR3 covers 12 residues. CDR1 is SGHAT, CDR2 FQNNGV, per germline. RNA was extracted with the RNeasy kit, and a quantity of roughly 0.5 to 1 ug was reverse transcribed using random hexamers. The immunoSEQ assay covered 54 Vbeta and 13 Jbeta segments for CDR3. MiXCR, run by TCRdb on the immunoSEQ multiplex PCR reads, gives a single entry per CDR3 protein. Among 200,000 to 250,000 distinct CDR3 sequences listed, 80% to 95% were seen once. In the multiple sclerosis control group, patients were treatment-naive and had stable or active relapsing-remitting disease.

The source of this sequence is a human donor with multiple sclerosis. The V and J genes are TRBV11-2 and TRBJ2-2; possible D gene TRBD1, 5 bases. Sequencing was performed on CD8+ T cells from PBMCs. The CDR3 loop reads CATDSNTGELFF. The CDR3 DNA is TGTGCCACAGACAGCAACACCGGGGAGCTGTTTTTT.